Presented here are 9 T cell receptor beta chains from one specimen sequenced in a study of T cells in localized non-small cell lung cancer. Only in-frame clones appear in the TCRdb table, and some are missing; sequencing was by immunoSEQ multiplex PCR. The data show about 40,000 clones, 86% seen once. The sample consisted of peripheral blood, taken before any cancer treatment. Receptors were obtained from a man aged 40 to 75 with stage I lung adenocarcinoma.

The rearrangement links TRBV7-9 to TRBJ2-5; unclear D gene. Trimming removed 5 bases at V and 5 bases at J, with 9 bases between. Germline lookup yields CDR1 SEHNR and CDR2 FQNEAQ (reference sequence). The CDR3 is made up of 12 amino acids. The CDR3 coding sequence is TGTGCCAGCAGCGCACTCGGGGAGACCCAGTACTTC. This sequence encodes CASSALGETQYF.

This clone has just one count. The chain recombines TRBV5-6 with TRBJ1-5; maybe TRBD1 (5 bases). Germline V gene lookup returns CDR1 SGHDT and CDR2 YYEEEE. CDR3 size: 12 residues. The V end was cut by 4 bases, the J end by 4 bases, with 6 bases between. The CDR3 is CASSGHNQPQHF. CDR3 bases: TGTGCCAGCAGCGGACATAATCAGCCCCAGCATTTT.

This sequence joins TRBV11-2 and TRBJ2-1, with TRBD2 identical over 10 bases. The CDR3 is made up of 15 amino acids. Unmatched junction bases numbered 6, after V lost 6 bases and J lost 4 bases. Germline V gene lookup returns CDR1 SGHAT and CDR2 FQNNGV. This CDR3 reads CASSYGLAEYNEQFF. CDR3 in DNA: TGTGCCAGCAGTTACGGACTAGCGGAATACAATGAGCAGTTCTTC.

J is TRBJ2-2 and V is TRBV7-9; D perhaps matches TRBD1 (5 bases). CDR1 and CDR2 from the germline V gene are SEHNR and FQNEAQ (reference sequence). Deletions cut 1 base from V and 4 bases from J, with 10 bases between. CDR3 size: 15 residues. Here the CDR3 reads CASSLEGPATGELFF. In nucleotides, the CDR3 is TGTGCCAGCAGCTTAGAGGGGCCGGCCACCGGGGAGCTGTTTTTT.

The table lists this clone with a few counts. DNA of the CDR3: TGCGCCAGCAGCCAAGATCGCGGGGACAGCTCCTACGAGCAGTACTTC. Amino acid sequence: CASSQDRGDSSYEQYF. The chain employs TRBV4-1 and TRBJ2-7; the D gene is possibly TRBD1 (7 bases). V was pared by 0 bases and J by 0 bases, with 12 bases between. Germline loops: CDR1 MGHRA, CDR2 YSYEKL. The CDR3 covers 16 residues.

A few counts support this clone. V and J are TRBV5-4 and TRBJ1-3; possibly TRBD1 for D (6 bases). Germline loops: CDR1 SGHNT, CDR2 YYREEE (reference sequence). The CDR3 has 16 residues. The V end lost 4 bases, the J end lost 0 bases, and 14 bases lay between the germline ends. CDR3 coding DNA: TGTGCCAGCAGCGTGGACAGCTTCAGCTCTGGAAACACCATATATTTT. Encoded protein: CASSVDSFSSGNTIYF. The variable domain in full, with the rest retrieved from reference TRBV5-4 and TRBJ1-3, is ETGVTQSPTHLIKTRGQQVTLRCSSQSGHNTVSWYQQALGQGPQFIFQYYREEENGRGNFPPRFSGLQFPNYSSELNVNALELDDSALYLCASSVDSFSSGNTIYFGEGSWLTVV.

V is TRBV7-2 and J is TRBJ1-5; D gene ambiguous. V lost 5 bases to trimming and J lost 3 bases, with 17 bases between them. The CDR3 contains 16 residues. The V gene's germline CDR1 is SGHTA and CDR2 FQGNSA. The CDR3 reads CASSPLGGSNNQPQHF. CDR3 DNA: TGTGCCAGCAGCCCTCTTGGAGGATCTAACAATCAGCCCCAGCATTTT.

V usage is TRBV18 and J usage is TRBJ2-2; TRBD2 might be the D (6 bases). Germline CDR1 is KGHSH and CDR2 is LQKENI. The CDR3 sequence is 13 residues long. Between the trimmed V and J ends, which lost 10 bases and 5 bases, there was a span of 14 bases. The CDR3 is CATGELATGELFF. Here the CDR3 DNA reads TGTGCCACCGGGGAACTAGCTACCGGGGAGCTGTTTTTT. The whole variable domain, filled in from reference TRBV18 and TRBJ2-2, reads NAGVMQNPRHLVRRRGQEARLRCSPMKGHSHVYWYRQLPEEGLKFMVYLQKENIIDESGMPKERFSAEFPKEGPSILRIQQVVRGDSAAYFCATGELATGELFFGEGSRLTVL.

V usage is TRBV7-9 and J usage is TRBJ1-1; no reliable D call. Germline V gives CDR1 SEHNR, CDR2 FQNEAQ (reference sequence). V dropped 4 bases and J dropped 5 bases, with 11 bases sitting between them. The CDR3 totals 13 residues. CDR3 protein: CASSSGLGTEAFF. The CDR3 DNA reads as TGTGCCAGCAGCTCCGGCCTGGGAACTGAAGCTTTCTTT. The full variable domain, completed using reference TRBV7-9 and TRBJ1-1, is DTGVSQNPRHKITKRGQNVTFRCDPISEHNRLYWYRQTLGQGPEFLTYFQNEAQLEKSRLLSDRFSAERPKGSFSTLEIQRTEQGDSAMYLCASSSGLGTEAFFGQGTRLTVV.